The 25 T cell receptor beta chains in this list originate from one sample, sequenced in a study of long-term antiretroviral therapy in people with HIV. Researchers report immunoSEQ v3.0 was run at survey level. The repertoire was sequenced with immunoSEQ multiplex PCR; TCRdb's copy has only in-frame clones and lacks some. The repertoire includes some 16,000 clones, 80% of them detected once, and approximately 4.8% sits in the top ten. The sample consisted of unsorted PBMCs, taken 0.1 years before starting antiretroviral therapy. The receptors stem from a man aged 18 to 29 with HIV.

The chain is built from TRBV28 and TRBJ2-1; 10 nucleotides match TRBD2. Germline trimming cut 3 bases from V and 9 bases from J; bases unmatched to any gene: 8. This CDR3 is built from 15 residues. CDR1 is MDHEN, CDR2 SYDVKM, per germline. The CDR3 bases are TGTGCCAGCAGTTTTGGGCTAGCGGGAGCCATTGAGCAGTTCTTC. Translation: CASSFGLAGAIEQFF.

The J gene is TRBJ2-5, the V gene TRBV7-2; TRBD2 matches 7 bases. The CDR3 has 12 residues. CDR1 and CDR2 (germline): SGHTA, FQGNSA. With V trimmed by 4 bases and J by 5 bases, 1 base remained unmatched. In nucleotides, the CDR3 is TGTGCCAGCAGCTGGACTAGGGAGACCCAGTACTTC. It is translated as CASSWTRETQYF.

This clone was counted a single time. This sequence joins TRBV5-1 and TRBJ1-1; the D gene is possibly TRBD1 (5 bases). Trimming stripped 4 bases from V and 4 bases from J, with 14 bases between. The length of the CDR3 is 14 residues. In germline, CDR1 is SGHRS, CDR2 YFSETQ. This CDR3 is CASSPRAGGTEAFF. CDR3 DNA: TGCGCCAGCAGCCCGAGGGCCGGGGGCACTGAAGCTTTCTTT.

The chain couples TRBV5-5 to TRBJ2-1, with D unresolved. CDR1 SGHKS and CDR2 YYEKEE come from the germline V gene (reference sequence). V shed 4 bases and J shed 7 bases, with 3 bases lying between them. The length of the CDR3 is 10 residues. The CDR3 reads CASSPNEQFF. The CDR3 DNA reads TGTGCCAGCAGCCCTAATGAGCAGTTCTTC.

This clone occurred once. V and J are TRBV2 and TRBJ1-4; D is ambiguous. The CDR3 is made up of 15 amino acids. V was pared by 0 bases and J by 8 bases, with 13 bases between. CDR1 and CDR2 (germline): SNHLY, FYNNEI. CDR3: CASSEARGSEEKLFF. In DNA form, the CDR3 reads TGTGCCAGCAGTGAAGCTAGAGGTTCAGAAGAAAAACTGTTTTTT.

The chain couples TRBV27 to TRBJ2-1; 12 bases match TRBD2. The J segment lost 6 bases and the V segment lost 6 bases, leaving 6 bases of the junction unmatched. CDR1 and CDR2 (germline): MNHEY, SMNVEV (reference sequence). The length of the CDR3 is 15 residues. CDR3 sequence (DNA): TGTGCCAGCAGCTTGCGGACTAGCGGGATCAATGAGCAGTTCTTC. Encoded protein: CASSLRTSGINEQFF.

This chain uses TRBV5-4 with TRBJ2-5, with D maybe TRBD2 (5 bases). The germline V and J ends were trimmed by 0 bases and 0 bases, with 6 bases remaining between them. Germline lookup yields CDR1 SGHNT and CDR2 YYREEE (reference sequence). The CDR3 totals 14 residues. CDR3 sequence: CASSLAGNQETQYF. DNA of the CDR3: TGTGCCAGCAGCTTGGCCGGGAACCAAGAGACCCAGTACTTC.

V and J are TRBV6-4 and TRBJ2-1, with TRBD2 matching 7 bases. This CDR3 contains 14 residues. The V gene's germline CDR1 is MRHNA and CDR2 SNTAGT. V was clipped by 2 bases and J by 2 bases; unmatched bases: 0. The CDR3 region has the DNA TGTGCCAGCAGTGACGGGGGGGCCTACAATGAGCAGTTCTTC. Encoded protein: CASSDGGAYNEQFF.

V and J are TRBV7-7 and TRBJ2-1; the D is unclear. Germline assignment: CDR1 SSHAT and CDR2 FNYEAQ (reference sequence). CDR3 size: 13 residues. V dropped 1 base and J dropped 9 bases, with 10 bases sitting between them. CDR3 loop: CASSLGLGGEQFF. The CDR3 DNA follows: TGTGCCAGCAGCTTAGGGCTCGGCGGTGAGCAGTTCTTC.

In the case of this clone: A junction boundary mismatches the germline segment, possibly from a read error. The CDR3: CSVLKQTDSLLF. The CDR3, as DNA: TGCAGCGTTCTAAAACAGACCGATTCTCTCCTCTTC. This rearrangement joins TRBV29-1 to TRBJ2-1, with D unclear. The CDR3 runs to 12 residues. CDR1 is SQVTM and CDR2 is ANQGSEA in the germline V gene.

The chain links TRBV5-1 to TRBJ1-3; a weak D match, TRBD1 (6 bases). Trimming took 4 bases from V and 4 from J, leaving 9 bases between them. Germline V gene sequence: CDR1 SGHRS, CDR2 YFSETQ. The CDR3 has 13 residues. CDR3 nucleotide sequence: TGCGCCAGCAGCGCCGGACAGGGAAACACCATATATTTT. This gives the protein CASSAGQGNTIYF.

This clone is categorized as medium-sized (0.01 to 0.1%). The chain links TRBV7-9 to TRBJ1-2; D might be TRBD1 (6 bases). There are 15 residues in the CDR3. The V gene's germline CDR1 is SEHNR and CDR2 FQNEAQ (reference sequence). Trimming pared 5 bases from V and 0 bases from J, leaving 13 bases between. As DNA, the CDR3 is TGTGCCAGCAGCGACCTATGGGGGCCTAACTATGGCTACACCTTC. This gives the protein CASSDLWGPNYGYTF.

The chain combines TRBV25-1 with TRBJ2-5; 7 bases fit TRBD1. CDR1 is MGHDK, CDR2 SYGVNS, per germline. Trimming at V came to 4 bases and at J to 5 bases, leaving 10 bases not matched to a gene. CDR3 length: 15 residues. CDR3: CASSAPTGFRETQYF. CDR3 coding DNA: TGTGCCAGCAGTGCCCCGACAGGGTTCCGGGAGACCCAGTACTTC.

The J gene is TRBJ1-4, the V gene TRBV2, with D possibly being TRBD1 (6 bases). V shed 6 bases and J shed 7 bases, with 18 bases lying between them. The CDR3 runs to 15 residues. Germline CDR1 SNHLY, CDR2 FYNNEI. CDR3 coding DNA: TGTGCCAGCAGGGTCGACAGGACTCTGGGTGAAAAACTGTTTTTT. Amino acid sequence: CASRVDRTLGEKLFF.

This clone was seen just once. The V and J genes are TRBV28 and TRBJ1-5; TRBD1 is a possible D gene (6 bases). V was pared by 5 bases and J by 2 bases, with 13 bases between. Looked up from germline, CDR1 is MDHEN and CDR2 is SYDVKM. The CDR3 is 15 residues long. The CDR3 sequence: CASSPTYRGNQPQHF. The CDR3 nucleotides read TGTGCCAGCAGTCCGACTTACAGGGGCAATCAGCCCCAGCATTTT.

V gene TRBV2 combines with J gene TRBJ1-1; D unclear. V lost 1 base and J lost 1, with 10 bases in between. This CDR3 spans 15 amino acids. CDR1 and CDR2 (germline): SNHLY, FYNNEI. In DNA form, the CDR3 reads TGTGCCAGCAGTGAAGGGAACCGCGGGAACACTGAAGCTTTCTTT. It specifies CASSEGNRGNTEAFF.

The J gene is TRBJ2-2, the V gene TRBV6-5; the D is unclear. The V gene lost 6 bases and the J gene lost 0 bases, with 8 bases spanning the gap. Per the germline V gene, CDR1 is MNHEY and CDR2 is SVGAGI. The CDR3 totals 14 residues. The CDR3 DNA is TGTGCCAGCAGCCGGCGACCGAACACCGGGGAGCTGTTTTTT. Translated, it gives CASSRRPNTGELFF.

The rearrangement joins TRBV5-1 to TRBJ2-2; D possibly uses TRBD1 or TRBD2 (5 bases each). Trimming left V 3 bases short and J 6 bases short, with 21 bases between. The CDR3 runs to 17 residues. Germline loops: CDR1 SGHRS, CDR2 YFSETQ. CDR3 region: CASSSPGQVRVPGELFF. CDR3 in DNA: TGCGCCAGCAGCTCCCCGGGGCAGGTTCGAGTCCCCGGGGAGCTGTTTTTT.

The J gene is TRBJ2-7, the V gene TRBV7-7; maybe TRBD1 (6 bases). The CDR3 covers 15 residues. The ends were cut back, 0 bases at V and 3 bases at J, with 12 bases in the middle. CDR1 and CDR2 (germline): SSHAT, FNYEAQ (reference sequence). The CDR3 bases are TGTGCCAGCAGCTTAGCCAGGGGACCCGGCTACGAGCAGTACTTC. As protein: CASSLARGPGYEQYF.

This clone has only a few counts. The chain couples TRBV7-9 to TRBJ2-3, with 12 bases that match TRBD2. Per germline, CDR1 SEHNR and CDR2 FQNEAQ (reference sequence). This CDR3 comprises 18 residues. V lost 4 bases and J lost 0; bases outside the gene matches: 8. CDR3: CASSSTSGGTLSTDTQYF. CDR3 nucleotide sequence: TGTGCCAGCAGCTCAACTAGCGGGGGGACCCTTAGCACAGATACGCAGTATTTT.

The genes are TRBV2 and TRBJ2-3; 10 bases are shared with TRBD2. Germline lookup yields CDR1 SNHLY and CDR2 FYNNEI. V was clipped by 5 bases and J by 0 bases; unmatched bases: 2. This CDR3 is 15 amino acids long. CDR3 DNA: TGTGCCAGCAGTCGAGCGGGGGGGAGCACAGATACGCAGTATTTT. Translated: CASSRAGGSTDTQYF.

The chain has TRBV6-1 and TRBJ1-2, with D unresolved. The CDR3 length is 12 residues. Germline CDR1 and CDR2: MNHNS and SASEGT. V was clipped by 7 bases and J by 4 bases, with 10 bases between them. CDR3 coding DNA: TGTGCCAGCACTCCGTCCGGCTATGGCTACACCTTC. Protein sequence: CASTPSGYGYTF.

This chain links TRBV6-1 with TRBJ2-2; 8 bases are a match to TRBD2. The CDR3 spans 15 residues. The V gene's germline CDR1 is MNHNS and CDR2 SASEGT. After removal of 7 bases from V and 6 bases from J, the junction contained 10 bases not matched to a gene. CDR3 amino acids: CASKYTSGTSGELFF. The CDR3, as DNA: TGTGCCAGCAAGTATACTAGCGGTACATCCGGGGAGCTGTTTTTT.

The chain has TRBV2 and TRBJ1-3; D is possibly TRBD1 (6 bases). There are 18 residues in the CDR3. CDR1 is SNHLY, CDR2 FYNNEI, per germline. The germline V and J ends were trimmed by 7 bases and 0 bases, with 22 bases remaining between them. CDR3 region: CASTKGVKGVLSGNTIYF. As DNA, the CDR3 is TGTGCCAGCACCAAGGGGGTGAAAGGAGTTCTCTCTGGAAACACCATATATTTT. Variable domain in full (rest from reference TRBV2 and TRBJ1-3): EPEVTQTPSHQVTQMGQEVILRCVPISNHLYFYWYRQILGQKVEFLVSFYNNEISEKSEIFDDQFSVERPDGSNFTLKIRSTKLEDSAMYFCASTKGVKGVLSGNTIYFGEGSWLTVV.

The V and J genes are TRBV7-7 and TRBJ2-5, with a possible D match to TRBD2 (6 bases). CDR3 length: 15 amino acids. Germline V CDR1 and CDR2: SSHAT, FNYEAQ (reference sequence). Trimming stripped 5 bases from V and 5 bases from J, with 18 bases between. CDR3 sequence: CASSQSRGIRETQYF. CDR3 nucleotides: TGTGCCAGCAGCCAATCTCGGGGGATACGGGAGACCCAGTACTTC.